This TCR beta chain was captured in a study of beta chain features in type 1 diabetes. Reverse transcription of all isolated RNA meant that expressed TCRB transcripts were sequenced. Profiled with immunoSEQ multiplex PCR; TCRdb holds only in-frame clones, not every one. Altogether 200,000 to 250,000 clones are present, roughly 13% being singletons, with the ten largest covering about 0.026%. Findings and caveats of the study: Healthy donors had naive, central memory and Treg TCRB repertoires that appeared less similar than those seen among patients. Across all four CD4+ subsets, people with type 1 diabetes showed modestly shorter TCRB CDR3s.

Markers CD45RO/CCR7/CD25/CD127/CD95/CD27 served to sort CD4+ naive, central memory, regulatory and stem cell-like memory cells. As regards this clone: Its specificity is not known.

V dropped 3 bases and J dropped 0 bases, with 13 bases sitting between them. This CDR3 region has 16 residues. Germline V gene lookup returns CDR1 SGDLS and CDR2 YYNGEE. The TCR sequence derives from a woman aged 40-49 years in good health. This chain connects TRBV9 to TRBJ2-1, with D tentatively TRBD2 (6 bases). The specimen was naive CD4+ T cells from blood. The CDR3 loop reads CASSAFERASYNEQFF. The CDR3 DNA sequence: TGTGCCAGCAGCGCCTTTGAGCGGGCCTCCTACAATGAGCAGTTCTTC.